This is a list of T cell receptor beta chains from one sample in a study of control samples from healthy donors and cancer patients. The data were produced by immunoSEQ multiplex PCR, yet TCRdb's version contains in-frame clones alone and is incomplete. The data show more than 150,000 clones, around 93% seen once. Source material: blood. The receptors derive from a man younger than 30 in good health. The conserved cysteine and the conserved F or W are not part of the CDR3 here.

v_call	j_call	cdr3_length	cdr3_aa
TRBV4-1	TRBJ1-6	17	ASSQVLVFGQSLNSPLH
TRBV5-8	TRBJ1-3	13	ASSLGPGSGNTIY
TRBV15	TRBJ2-7	13	ATSRVRGFGYEQY
TRBV19	TRBJ1-3	11	ASSIREGNTIY
TRBV5-1	TRBJ2-3	20	ASSRGISSGGALLGSTDTQY
TRBV5-1	TRBJ2-3	13	ASSLRGLGTDTQY
TRBV19	TRBJ2-2	10	ASSLTAGELF
TRBV6-5	TRBJ2-1	13	ASSPSGGANNEQF
TRBV24-1	TRBJ2-1	10	ASGQGYNEQF
TRBV18	TRBJ1-6	13	ASSPNKPDNSPLH
TRBV10-1	TRBJ1-1	15	ASSFLDPAAMNTEAF
TRBV12-3/TRBV12-4	TRBJ1-1	11	ASVREPNTEAF
TRBV10-3	TRBJ2-1	14	AISEGPGQGYNEQF
TRBV9	TRBJ2-1	12	ASSSRGASEEQF
TRBV5-1	TRBJ1-2	12	ASSSEGAAYGYT